Each of the 20 T cell receptor beta chains below was sequenced from the same sample in a study of cytomegalovirus exposure and HLA in healthy donors. Researchers ran the PCR with 60 Vbeta and 13 Jbeta primers. TCRdb's table, derived via immunoSEQ multiplex PCR, lists solely in-frame clones and lacks some. Its table lists some 200,000 clones. The specimen sequenced was PBMCs. The receptor source for this set is a girl aged 2 to 10 in good health and CMV-seropositive.

V usage is TRBV7-6 and J usage is TRBJ2-7; 8 bases fit TRBD1. Germline V gene sequence: CDR1 SGHVS, CDR2 FNYEAQ. This CDR3 contains 13 residues. V trimming: 1 base; J trimming: 6 bases; junction bases outside the gene matches: 2. CDR3 protein: CASSLEDRAEQYF. The CDR3, as DNA: TGTGCCAGCAGCTTAGAGGACAGGGCCGAGCAGTACTTC.

This chain joins TRBV27 and TRBJ2-1, with D possibly TRBD2 on 6 matching bases. This CDR3 is built from 16 residues. In germline, CDR1 is MNHEY, CDR2 SMNVEV (reference sequence). V lost 5 bases and J lost 2, with 16 bases in between. The CDR3 loop reads CASSTLSGAPYNEQFF. The CDR3 coding sequence is TGTGCCAGCAGTACTCTTAGCGGAGCCCCCTACAATGAGCAGTTCTTC.

For this clone: A read error is likely, as this CDR3 ends without the conserved phenylalanine or tryptophan. The V gene is TRBV7-9, the J gene TRBJ2-7; D gene ambiguous. V was shortened by 5 bases and J by 3 bases, with 14 bases between the two germline ends. The CDR3 loop spans 14 amino acids. Per germline, CDR1 SEHNR and CDR2 FQNEAQ (reference sequence). The CDR3 region is CASSLMDANYEQYL. The CDR3, as DNA: TGTGCCAGCAGCCTCATGGATGCAAACTACGAGCAGTACCTC.

The chain is built from TRBV6-1 and TRBJ2-3; D is unresolved. CDR3 length equals 14 residues. Trimming shortened V by 8 bases and J by 0 bases, and 12 bases separated the two germline ends. Looked up from germline, CDR1 is MNHNS and CDR2 is SASEGT. The CDR3 nucleotides read TGTGCCAGCTCGGTGCTGACTAGCACAGATACGCAGTATTTT. It encodes CASSVLTSTDTQYF.

The chain is built from TRBV28 and TRBJ2-2; D call uncertain. V lost 2 bases and J 6 bases, leaving 7 bases between the germline ends. The CDR3 sequence is 13 residues long. CDR1 is MDHEN and CDR2 is SYDVKM in the germline V gene. CDR3 sequence reads: CASSLLSAGELFF. CDR3 nucleotides: TGTGCCAGCAGTTTACTGTCGGCCGGGGAGCTGTTTTTT.

This sequence joins TRBV9 and TRBJ1-1, with D maybe TRBD1 (6 bases). Between the trimmed V and J ends, which lost 3 bases and 5 bases, there was a span of 14 bases. CDR3 length equals 14 residues. Germline CDR1 reads SGDLS; CDR2 reads YYNGEE. The CDR3 loop reads CASSALQGRTEAFF. The CDR3 bases are TGTGCCAGCAGCGCCTTACAGGGACGGACTGAAGCTTTCTTT.

The CDR3 spells CASSQEPRTGGVPSGANVLTF. The CDR3 nucleotides are TGCGCCAGCAGCCAAGAACCCCGGACAGGGGGCGTCCCGTCTGGGGCCAACGTCCTGACTTTC. The chain employs TRBV4-1 and TRBJ2-6; TRBD1 aligns across 11 bases. V lost 0 bases and J lost 1; bases outside the gene matches: 11. Per the germline V gene, CDR1 is MGHRA and CDR2 is YSYEKL. The CDR3 totals 21 residues.

As regards this clone: The junction departs from germline at one end; a sequencing error may be responsible. The chain carries TRBV2 and TRBJ2-7, with D tentatively TRBD2 (5 bases). The CDR3 has 13 amino acids. The germline CDR1 and CDR2 sequences are SNHLY and FYNNEI. CDR3 in amino acids: CVSSETGIDEQYF. Here the CDR3 DNA reads TGTGTCAGCAGTGAGACCGGGATCGACGAGCAGTACTTC.

The V call is TRBV5-5, the J call TRBJ1-1; no definite D call. Trimming took 4 bases from V and 1 from J, leaving 8 bases between them. Germline V gives CDR1 SGHKS, CDR2 YYEKEE (reference sequence). The CDR3 runs to 13 residues. CDR3: CASSGQANTEAFF. In DNA form, the CDR3 reads TGTGCCAGCAGCGGGCAGGCGAACACTGAAGCTTTCTTT.

The chain couples TRBV6-6 to TRBJ2-1, with D uncertain. CDR1 MNHNY and CDR2 SVGAGI come from the germline V gene (reference sequence). This CDR3 has 13 residues. The V and J ends lost 4 bases and 0 bases respectively, with 4 bases between them. The CDR3, as DNA: TGTGCCAGCAGTTCCGGCTCCTACAATGAGCAGTTCTTC. It is translated as CASSSGSYNEQFF.

The chain has TRBV7-2 and TRBJ2-7, with 7 bases lining up with TRBD1. J was trimmed by 4 bases and V by 4 bases; bases with no gene match: 7. Germline values: CDR1 SGHTA, CDR2 FQGNSA. CDR3 length: 14 residues. The DNA of the CDR3 is TGTGCCAGCAGCTCCCAGACAGGGTATTACGAGCAGTACTTC. Residues: CASSSQTGYYEQYF.

CDR3 sequence: CASRRTGTGELFF. The CDR3 nucleotides are TGTGCCAGCAGAAGAACAGGGACCGGGGAGCTGTTTTTT. This sequence joins TRBV2 and TRBJ2-2; perhaps TRBD1 as D (6 bases). Germline V lookup: CDR1 SNHLY, CDR2 FYNNEI. The CDR3 is 13 amino acids. Trimming took 6 bases from V and 5 from J, leaving 10 bases between them. The full variable domain, in which reference TRBV2 and TRBJ2-2 provide the parts outside the CDR3, is EPEVTQTPSHQVTQMGQEVILRCVPISNHLYFYWYRQILGQKVEFLVSFYNNEISEKSEIFDDQFSVERPDGSNFTLKIRSTKLEDSAMYFCASRRTGTGELFFGEGSRLTVL.

With respect to this clone: The same CDR3 is also encoded by other DNA sequences in this sample. The V and J genes are TRBV28 and TRBJ2-5; no clear D. The germline CDR1 and CDR2 sequences are MDHEN and SYDVKM. The V end lost 5 bases, the J end lost 1 base, and 5 bases lay between the germline ends. This CDR3 comprises 12 residues. The CDR3 protein is CASSPLQETQYF. The DNA of the CDR3 is TGTGCCAGCAGTCCCCTCCAAGAGACCCAGTACTTC.

With respect to this clone: Sequence at one end of the junction differs from germline and may be a read error. The chain uses TRBV28 and TRBJ2-1; 7 nucleotides align to TRBD1. Germline-derived CDR1 and CDR2 are MDHEN and SYDVKM. The length of the CDR3 is 11 residues. This CDR3 is CASKTRDRAIF. CDR3 coding DNA: TGTGCCAGCAAGACCCGGGACAGAGCGATCTTC.

The CDR3 nucleotides read TGCGCCAGCAGCCAAGAGGGTACCGAGGGCGGCTACACCTTC. Its protein is CASSQEGTEGGYTF. The V and J genes are TRBV4-1 and TRBJ1-2; no reliable D call. The CDR3 loop spans 14 amino acids. Germline-derived CDR1 and CDR2 are MGHRA and YSYEKL. Trimming took off 0 bases at V and 8 bases at J, with 13 bases between the two ends.

In regard to this clone: The sample has other DNA sequences that encode this CDR3 too. CDR3 in amino acids: CSVEDGRGAYGYTF. The CDR3 DNA reads as TGCAGCGTTGAAGATGGGCGGGGGGCCTATGGCTACACCTTC. This chain links TRBV29-1 with TRBJ1-2; D is possibly TRBD1 (6 bases). Germline V gene lookup returns CDR1 SQVTM and CDR2 ANQGSEA. Trimming took off 0 bases at V and 4 bases at J, with 12 bases between the two ends. This CDR3 is built from 14 residues.

The rearrangement links TRBV5-6 to TRBJ2-3, with 11 bases fitting TRBD2. CDR3 length: 15 residues. Trimming cost V 4 bases and J 4 bases; bases outside gene matches: 5. Germline V CDR1 and CDR2: SGHDT, YYEEEE. The CDR3 region has the DNA TGTGCCAGCAGCGGACGGGGACTAGCGGCAGATACGCAGTATTTT. Translated, it gives CASSGRGLAADTQYF.

The chain uses TRBV15 and TRBJ2-1; 7 bases map to TRBD2. J lost 3 bases, V lost 0 bases, and 5 bases had no gene match. The CDR3 length is 16 residues. Germline V CDR1 and CDR2: LNHNV, YYDKDF (reference sequence). In DNA, the CDR3 is TGTGCCACCAGCAGAGAAGCAGCGGGGAACTACAATGAGCAGTTCTTC. Its translation is CATSREAAGNYNEQFF.

The chain links TRBV7-9 to TRBJ1-1; possible D gene TRBD1, 5 bases. Germline loops: CDR1 SEHNR, CDR2 FQNEAQ (reference sequence). The CDR3 length is 14 residues. Trimming took off 2 bases at V and 1 base at J, with 8 bases between the two ends. The CDR3 here is CASSLPDRNTEAFF. The CDR3 DNA reads as TGTGCCAGCAGCTTACCAGACAGGAACACTGAAGCTTTCTTT.

The J gene is TRBJ2-1, the V gene TRBV7-6, with TRBD2 matching over 7 bases. The CDR3 totals 15 residues. Per germline, CDR1 SGHVS and CDR2 FNYEAQ. V gave up 5 bases and J gave up 3 bases; unmatched junction bases: 7. CDR3 region: CASSPLAELYNEQFF. CDR3 coding DNA: TGTGCCAGCAGCCCCCTAGCGGAGCTCTACAATGAGCAGTTCTTC.